The source of this TCR beta chain is a study of shared clonotypes between healthy human individuals. This clone was seen a handful of times. Trimming cost V 4 bases and J 4 bases; bases outside gene matches: 9. From germline, CDR1 is LNHDA and CDR2 SQIVND (reference sequence). The CDR3 is 15 residues long. It was CD45RO-negative cells, positively selected for CCR7, that made up naive CD8 cells, with terminally differentiated effector memory CD45RA+ cells excluded. TCRdb keeps only in-frame clones here, not all; method: immunoSEQ multiplex PCR. Of millions of clones listed, around 93% are singletons. J is TRBJ2-7 and V is TRBV19, with 8 bases aligning to TRBD1. Sequenced sample: naive CD8+ T cells from PBMCs. The source of this sequence is a young man in good health. Some clones in this sample may be carry-over from other donors' samples. Here the CDR3 reads CASSTWTQGGYEQYF. CDR3 DNA sequence: TGTGCCAGTAGTACCTGGACACAGGGGGGATACGAGCAGTACTTC.